Listed here are 14 T cell receptor beta chains from one sample, sequenced in a study of blood T cell repertoires in COVID-19 (TCRdb year 2020). The method was the immunoSEQ multiplex PCR assay. The source is immuneACCESS, and TCRdb retained only in-frame sequences with V and J called. Part of the clones is not carried over; for the studies checked, unresolved V genes explain less than half of this, and the remainder is unexplained. Here the sample has some 250,000 clones; roughly 87% occur a single time. The ten largest make up just under 0.8% of the sample. The specimen was peripheral blood. These receptors came from a woman in her twenties or thirties with acute or convalescent COVID-19.

The chain is built from TRBV5-4 and TRBJ2-7, with 9 positions matching TRBD2. V was pared by 3 bases and J by 5 bases, with 6 bases of the junction left unmatched. The CDR3 extends over 14 amino acids. Per germline, CDR1 SGHNT and CDR2 YYREEE (reference sequence). CDR3 sequence reads: CASSSVSGSHEQYF. The DNA of the CDR3 is TGTGCCAGCAGCTCGGTTAGCGGGAGCCACGAGCAGTACTTC.

The V gene is TRBV18, the J gene TRBJ1-2; perhaps TRBD1 as D (6 bases). Deletions cut 4 bases from V and 4 bases from J, with 10 bases between. The CDR3 loop spans 13 amino acids. Germline V gives CDR1 KGHSH, CDR2 LQKENI. The CDR3 loop reads CASSLTDSYGYTF. CDR3 sequence (DNA): TGTGCCAGCTCACTTACGGACAGCTATGGCTACACCTTC.

The gene calls are TRBV7-2 and TRBJ1-2; D is undetermined. V was trimmed by 4 bases and J by 8 bases, leaving 14 bases between them. CDR3 length: 13 amino acids. Germline values: CDR1 SGHTA, CDR2 FQGNSA. CDR3 loop: CASSSDRAGGYTF. The CDR3 coding sequence is TGTGCCAGCAGCTCTGACCGGGCGGGGGGCTACACCTTC.

The chain couples TRBV5-4 to TRBJ2-3; the match to TRBD2 covers 9 bases. The CDR3 sequence is 15 residues long. Germline-derived CDR1 and CDR2 are SGHNT and YYREEE (reference sequence). The V segment lost 2 bases and the J segment 1 base; nucleotides outside the gene matches: 2. CDR3 sequence (DNA): TGTGCCAGCAGCTTACGGACTAGCGGCACAGATACGCAGTATTTT. This encodes CASSLRTSGTDTQYF.

This clone has a handful of counts. In the same sample, other DNA sequences code for this CDR3. The chain uses TRBV24-1 and TRBJ2-7; 7 nucleotides match TRBD1. The CDR3 runs 15 residues. Germline loops: CDR1 KGHDR, CDR2 SFDVKD. V lost 2 bases to trimming and J lost 2 bases; unmatched junction nucleotides: 5. The CDR3: CATSDSRQGPYEQYF. CDR3 sequence (DNA): TGTGCCACCAGTGATTCTAGACAGGGCCCCTACGAGCAGTACTTC.

The gene calls are TRBV19 and TRBJ1-2, with D possibly being TRBD1 (5 bases). Germline V gene lookup returns CDR1 LNHDA and CDR2 SQIVND (reference sequence). Deletions cut 3 bases from V and 0 bases from J, with 8 bases between. CDR3 length: 14 amino acids. DNA of the CDR3: TGTGCCAGTAGTATGGGGCAGGCTAACTATGGCTACACCTTC. Amino acid sequence: CASSMGQANYGYTF.

Regarding this clone: Sequence at one end of the junction differs from germline and may be a read error. This rearrangement joins TRBV7-2 to TRBJ2-7, with 8 bases identical to TRBD2. The CDR3 consists of 13 residues. Germline-derived CDR1 and CDR2 are SGHTA and FQGNSA. In DNA form, the CDR3 reads TGTGCCAGCAGCGTAGGACTAGCTGGAGGGGTTGGCTTC. Its protein is CASSVGLAGGVGF.

This chain uses TRBV2 with TRBJ1-5, with 7 bases fitting TRBD1. The CDR3 extends over 14 amino acids. V shed 5 bases, J shed 4 bases, and the junction held 5 bases outside the gene matches. Germline values: CDR1 SNHLY, CDR2 FYNNEI. This CDR3 reads CASSLGQVNQPQHF. The DNA for the CDR3 is TGTGCCAGCAGTTTAGGACAGGTAAATCAGCCCCAGCATTTT.

This sequence joins TRBV7-2 and TRBJ2-1; 13 bases align to TRBD2. J was trimmed by 5 bases and V by 7 bases; bases with no gene match: 11. The germline CDR1 and CDR2 sequences are SGHTA and FQGNSA. CDR3 size: 17 residues. The CDR3 DNA follows: TGTGCCAGCAACTCCCCAGGACTAGCGGGAGCGCACAATGAGCAGTTCTTC. It is translated as CASNSPGLAGAHNEQFF.

V and J are TRBV11-3 and TRBJ1-4; 11 nucleotides line up with TRBD1. This CDR3 region has 17 residues. V shed 2 bases, J shed 1 base, and the junction held 3 bases outside the gene matches. Germline V gives CDR1 SGHNT, CDR2 YENEEA. The CDR3 DNA follows: TGTGCCAGCAGCTTATCGGGACAGGGGGTAACTAATGAAAAACTGTTTTTT. This sequence encodes CASSLSGQGVTNEKLFF.

V is TRBV6-5 and J is TRBJ2-1, with 10 bases that match TRBD2. The J segment lost 0 bases and the V segment lost 4 bases, leaving 3 bases of the junction unmatched. This CDR3 contains 16 residues. The germline CDR1 and CDR2 sequences are MNHEY and SVGAGI. The chain's CDR3 is CASSSWTSGSYNEQFF. The DNA for the CDR3 is TGTGCCAGCAGTTCCTGGACTAGCGGCTCCTACAATGAGCAGTTCTTC.

The chain employs TRBV7-9 and TRBJ2-5, with 8 bases matching TRBD2. This CDR3 has 13 amino acids. Germline trimming cut 1 base from V and 9 bases from J; bases unmatched to any gene: 4. Germline V gives CDR1 SEHNR, CDR2 FQNEAQ (reference sequence). The CDR3 protein is CASSLGPGGAQYF. CDR3 in DNA: TGTGCCAGCAGCTTAGGACCGGGGGGGGCCCAGTACTTC.

The sample holds one count of this clone. The chain joins TRBV5-6 to TRBJ2-5; TRBD1 might be the D (6 bases). CDR1 SGHDT and CDR2 YYEEEE come from the germline V gene. V was clipped by 0 bases and J by 1 base, with 13 bases between them. This CDR3 contains 16 residues. DNA of the CDR3: TGTGCCAGCAGCTTGGCCCCCAGGACAGCCCAAGAGACCCAGTACTTC. It encodes CASSLAPRTAQETQYF.

This clone was observed a single time. The rearrangement joins TRBV5-5 to TRBJ2-7; possibly TRBD1 for D (6 bases). This CDR3 is 14 amino acids long. CDR1 is SGHKS and CDR2 is YYEKEE in the germline V gene (reference sequence). Trimming removed 4 bases at V and 6 bases at J, with 17 bases between. This CDR3 is CASSHGNRVGEQYF. CDR3 sequence (DNA): TGTGCCAGCAGCCACGGAAACAGGGTGGGCGAGCAGTACTTC.